A single T cell receptor beta chain is shown here with its context. Its target is unknown. Expressed TCRB transcripts were sequenced after all isolated RNA was converted to cDNA. Sequencing used immunoSEQ multiplex PCR; TCRdb keeps in-frame clones, though not all of them. Of some 660,000 clones in the sample, about 14% were seen once. Trimming took 5 bases from V and 3 from J, leaving 10 bases between them. The CDR3 length is 12 residues. CDR1 SQVTM and CDR2 ANQGSEA come from the germline V gene. These data are taken from a study of beta chain features in type 1 diabetes. Broader study findings: The study found moderately but significantly shorter TCRB CDR3s in all four CD4+ subsets of Type 1 diabetes patients. Relative to healthy donors, patients appeared to have naive, central memory and Treg TCRB repertoires that were more similar.

The source of this sequence is a man between 18 and 29 years old with type 1 diabetes. Sequenced material: naive CD4+ T cells from blood. This chain uses TRBV29-1 with TRBJ2-5; D unclear. The CDR3 bases are TGCAGCGTTAGAAGGCCAAAAGAGACCCAGTACTTC. Translation gives CSVRRPKETQYF.